Shown below are 32 T cell receptor beta chains from a single sample sequenced in a study of blood T cell repertoires in COVID-19. Sequencing was performed with immunoSEQ multiplex PCR; in TCRdb, only in-frame clones are kept and a portion is missing. Of about 260,000 clones in the sample, over 75% are singletons; the top ten hold approximately 0.7%. The sample consisted of peripheral blood. Receptors were obtained from a human donor in a cohort sampled during active COVID-19.

The CDR3 reads CASRRTGGTHSPLHF. CDR3 DNA sequence: TGTGCCAGTAGAAGGACAGGGGGAACACATTCACCCCTCCACTTT. The gene calls are TRBV19 and TRBJ1-6, with 10 bases identical to TRBD1. With 6 bases clipped from V and 8 bases from J, the junction kept 7 bases outside the gene matches. CDR3 length: 15 amino acids. Germline lookup yields CDR1 LNHDA and CDR2 SQIVND (reference sequence).

In this sample, this clone turned up once. This chain connects TRBV25-1 to TRBJ2-2; D not resolved. V shed 1 base and J shed 1 base, with 7 bases lying between them. Germline V gene lookup returns CDR1 MGHDK and CDR2 SYGVNS. The CDR3 covers 15 residues. The DNA for the CDR3 is TGTGCCAGCAGTGAATGGGCAGGGAACACCGGGGAGCTGTTTTTT. It yields the protein CASSEWAGNTGELFF.

The V and J genes are TRBV3-1 (or the pseudogene TRBV3-2) and TRBJ1-2, with 12 positions matching TRBD1. The CDR3 is 17 residues long. Germline V CDR1 and CDR2: LGHDT, YNNKEL (reference sequence). Trimming cost V 1 base and J 7 bases; bases outside gene matches: 10. The CDR3 protein is CASSQALTGTGGSGYTF. The CDR3 bases are TGTGCCAGCAGCCAAGCCCTCACCGGGACAGGGGGCTCTGGCTACACCTTC.

The rearrangement uses TRBV18 and TRBJ2-1, with a tentative D call TRBD2 (6 bases). Trimming removed 3 bases from V and 3 bases from J, with 15 bases in between. CDR3 size: 16 residues. Per the germline V gene, CDR1 is KGHSH and CDR2 is LQKENI. CDR3 region: CASSPRAPEGYNEQFF. As DNA, the CDR3 is TGTGCCAGCTCACCTAGAGCCCCGGAGGGCTACAATGAGCAGTTCTTC.

This chain links TRBV4-1 with TRBJ2-3; TRBD2 matches 10 bases. Germline V gene sequence: CDR1 MGHRA, CDR2 YSYEKL. The CDR3 covers 18 residues. The V gene end was trimmed by 0 bases and the J gene end by 3 bases; junction bases not matched to a gene: 9. This chain's CDR3 is CASSQEASGRAGTDTQYF. In nucleotides, the CDR3 is TGCGCCAGCAGCCAAGAAGCCAGCGGGAGGGCCGGGACAGATACGCAGTATTTT.

This clone was observed a single time. The chain joins TRBV7-8 to TRBJ1-1; 9 nucleotides match TRBD1. The CDR3 is 15 residues long. CDR1 and CDR2 (germline): SGHVS, FQNEAQ. V was pared by 5 bases and J by 4 bases, with 8 bases of the junction left unmatched. CDR3 bases: TGTGCCAGCAGCCAACAGGGGGCGTTGTTCACTGAAGCTTTCTTT. Protein product: CASSQQGALFTEAFF.

J is TRBJ2-5 and V is TRBV5-4; D perhaps matches TRBD2 (6 bases). Deletions cut 0 bases from V and 4 bases from J, with 10 bases between. This CDR3 has 14 residues. Per the germline V gene, CDR1 is SGHNT and CDR2 is YYREEE (reference sequence). CDR3 sequence reads: CASSLASAGETQYF. CDR3 bases: TGTGCCAGCAGCTTGGCTAGCGCGGGAGAGACCCAGTACTTC. Full variable domain (outside the CDR3, taken from reference TRBV5-4 and TRBJ2-5): ETGVTQSPTHLIKTRGQQVTLRCSSQSGHNTVSWYQQALGQGPQFIFQYYREEENGRGNFPPRFSGLQFPNYSSELNVNALELDDSALYLCASSLASAGETQYFGPGTRLLVL.

The chain carries TRBV3-1 (or the pseudogene TRBV3-2) and TRBJ1-3; TRBD1 matches 10 bases. The CDR3 sequence is 16 residues long. CDR1 LGHDT and CDR2 YNNKEL come from the germline V gene (reference sequence). After removal of 8 bases from V and 0 bases from J, the junction contained 7 bases not matched to a gene. The DNA of the CDR3 is TGTGCCAGCGCCGGGACAGGGGTAGACTCTGGAAACACCATATATTTT. Translated, it gives CASAGTGVDSGNTIYF.

This chain connects TRBV28 to TRBJ1-5; TRBD1 matches at 10 bases. This CDR3 comprises 19 residues. Losses at the gene ends were 7 bases for V and 2 bases for J; bases not matched to a gene: 17. Germline loops: CDR1 MDHEN, CDR2 SYDVKM. In DNA, the CDR3 is TGTGCCAGCAAATTTTGGCCAGGGACAGGGGCCGGGGGCAATCAGCCCCAGCATTTT. This encodes CASKFWPGTGAGGNQPQHF. Complete variable domain (other parts from reference TRBV28 and TRBJ1-5): DVKVTQSSRYLVKRTGEKVFLECVQDMDHENMFWYRQDPGLGLRLIYFSYDVKMKEKGDIPEGYSVSREKKERFSLILESASTNQTSMYLCASKFWPGTGAGGNQPQHFGDGTRLSIL.

This chain's CDR3 is CASSATGSLYYGYTF. In DNA form, the CDR3 reads TGCGCCAGCAGCGCGACAGGTTCCTTATACTATGGCTACACCTTC. The J gene is TRBJ1-2, the V gene TRBV5-1, with a tentative D call TRBD1 (6 bases). CDR3 size: 15 residues. The germline CDR1 and CDR2 sequences are SGHRS and YFSETQ. V was clipped by 4 bases and J by 3 bases, with 16 bases between them.

The chain recombines TRBV5-1 with TRBJ1-1; D is possibly TRBD1 (5 bases). CDR3 length: 14 residues. V gave up 0 bases and J gave up 4 bases, with 10 bases separating them. Germline loops: CDR1 SGHRS, CDR2 YFSETQ. This CDR3 reads CASSLALGGTEAFF. The CDR3 DNA reads TGCGCCAGCAGCTTGGCCCTGGGGGGCACTGAAGCTTTCTTT. The whole variable domain, filled in from reference TRBV5-1 and TRBJ1-1, reads KAGVTQTPRYLIKTRGQQVTLSCSPISGHRSVSWYQQTPGQGLQFLFEYFSETQRNKGNFPGRFSGRQFSNSRSEMNVSTLELGDSALYLCASSLALGGTEAFFGQGTRLTVV.

The rearrangement links TRBV15 to TRBJ1-5; D is perhaps TRBD1 (6 bases). From germline, CDR1 is LNHNV and CDR2 YYDKDF (reference sequence). The CDR3 totals 17 residues. The ends were cut back, 0 bases at V and 4 bases at J, with 16 bases in the middle. CDR3 coding DNA: TGTGCCACCAGCAGAGAAGGGGGGGCGCCGGGAAATCAGCCCCAGCATTTT. It yields the protein CATSREGGAPGNQPQHF.

V and J are TRBV19 and TRBJ1-1; D gene ambiguous. Germline loops: CDR1 LNHDA, CDR2 SQIVND (reference sequence). The CDR3 totals 15 residues. The V gene lost 7 bases and the J gene lost 0 bases, with 15 bases spanning the gap. CDR3 residues: CASIRRDTLNTEAFF. The CDR3 DNA follows: TGTGCCAGTATAAGGCGAGACACATTGAACACTGAAGCTTTCTTT. Full variable domain (missing parts from reference TRBV19 and TRBJ1-1): DGGITQSPKYLFRKEGQNVTLSCEQNLNHDAMYWYRQDPGQGLRLIYYSQIVNDFQKGDIAEGYSVSREKKESFPLTVTSAQKNPTAFYLCASIRRDTLNTEAFFGQGTRLTVV.

The chain joins TRBV19 to TRBJ1-3; 8 nucleotides align to TRBD1. J gave up 0 bases and V 8 bases, and 3 bases lay outside the gene matches. The CDR3 loop spans 14 amino acids. Germline CDR1 is LNHDA and CDR2 is SQIVND (reference sequence). The CDR3 DNA reads TGTGCCAGTTCCACAGGGGGCTCTGGAAACACCATATATTTT. Translated, it gives CASSTGGSGNTIYF.

CDR3 bases: TGCGCCAGCAGCACCGATCTGACAGGGGGTTCACCCCTCCACTTT. Translation: CASSTDLTGGSPLHF. This chain links TRBV5-1 with TRBJ1-6; 9 nucleotides line up with TRBD1. This CDR3 has 15 amino acids. CDR1 is SGHRS and CDR2 is YFSETQ in the germline V gene. V lost 4 bases, J lost 9 bases, and 8 bases stayed unmatched.

The V call is TRBV28, the J call TRBJ1-1; the match to TRBD1 covers 8 bases. CDR3 size: 15 residues. CDR1 is MDHEN, CDR2 SYDVKM, per germline. The V segment lost 3 bases and the J segment 5 bases; nucleotides outside the gene matches: 8. CDR3 DNA: TGTGCCAGCAGTTTGGTGGACAGGGTCGGGACTGAAGCTTTCTTT. Translated: CASSLVDRVGTEAFF.

The chain has TRBV7-8 and TRBJ1-2, with D maybe TRBD1 (6 bases). V shed 2 bases and J shed 2 bases, with 18 bases lying between them. The CDR3 has 17 residues. The germline CDR1 and CDR2 sequences are SGHVS and FQNEAQ. The CDR3: CASSLRSGGEVNYGYTF. DNA of the CDR3: TGTGCCAGCAGCTTACGATCGGGGGGCGAAGTGAACTATGGCTACACCTTC.

The chain recombines TRBV27 with TRBJ1-5, with a weak D call TRBD1 (6 bases). Trimming left V 6 bases short and J 1 base short, with 10 bases between. The CDR3 length is 14 residues. The V gene's germline CDR1 is MNHEY and CDR2 SMNVEV (reference sequence). The CDR3 here is CASREGVSNQPQHF. CDR3 coding DNA: TGTGCCAGCAGAGAGGGGGTAAGCAATCAGCCCCAGCATTTT.

The table lists this clone with a count of one. This sequence joins TRBV30 and TRBJ2-4, with 7 bases aligning to TRBD1. Looked up from germline, CDR1 is GTSNPN and CDR2 is SVGIG (reference sequence). With V trimmed by 1 base and J by 8 bases, 2 bases remained unmatched. This CDR3 is built from 12 residues. The CDR3 region has the DNA TGTGCCTGGAGTGACAGGGGTGACATTCAGTACTTC. Translating gives CAWSDRGDIQYF.

The V and J genes are TRBV27 and TRBJ1-6; D gene ambiguous. Germline assignment: CDR1 MNHEY and CDR2 SMNVEV (reference sequence). CDR3 length equals 16 residues. The germline V and J ends were trimmed by 1 base and 11 bases, with 18 bases remaining between them. The CDR3: CASSLYASETGTPLHF. For the CDR3, the DNA is TGTGCCAGCAGTTTATACGCGTCGGAGACCGGGACACCCCTCCACTTT.

The chain has TRBV5-4 and TRBJ1-1, with 10 positions matching TRBD1. The germline V gene has CDR1 SGHNT and CDR2 YYREEE (reference sequence). J was trimmed by 6 bases and V by 4 bases; bases with no gene match: 15. There are 17 residues in the CDR3. For the CDR3, the DNA is TGTGCCAGCAGCGTTGGACCGACAGGGGGCGCGATACCTGAAGCTTTCTTT. Its translation: CASSVGPTGGAIPEAFF. Variable domain in full (rest from reference TRBV5-4 and TRBJ1-1): ETGVTQSPTHLIKTRGQQVTLRCSSQSGHNTVSWYQQALGQGPQFIFQYYREEENGRGNFPPRFSGLQFPNYSSELNVNALELDDSALYLCASSVGPTGGAIPEAFFGQGTRLTVV.

The rearrangement uses TRBV4-3 and TRBJ2-5; 9 nucleotides match TRBD1. V shed 0 bases and J 2 bases; nucleotides not matched to a gene: 4. Germline CDR1 and CDR2: LGHNA and YSLEER. CDR3 length equals 16 residues. CDR3 protein: CASSQEGTGPQETQYF. CDR3 nucleotides: TGCGCCAGCAGCCAAGAAGGGACAGGGCCTCAAGAGACCCAGTACTTC.

V is TRBV3-1 (or the pseudogene TRBV3-2) and J is TRBJ2-7; 8 bases fit TRBD2. Germline values: CDR1 LGHDT, CDR2 YNNKEL (reference sequence). With 1 base clipped from V and 4 bases from J, the junction kept 0 bases outside the gene matches. The CDR3 consists of 13 residues. The CDR3 bases are TGTGCCAGCAGCCAAGCGGGGGGGTACGAGCAGTACTTC. It is translated as CASSQAGGYEQYF.

The genes are TRBV18 and TRBJ1-4; D ambiguous. The CDR3 consists of 15 residues. CDR1 is KGHSH, CDR2 LQKENI, per germline. Trimming removed 4 bases at V and 0 bases at J, with 9 bases between. CDR3 sequence reads: CASSQQPATNEKLFF. The CDR3 DNA is TGTGCCAGCTCACAACAACCCGCAACTAATGAAAAACTGTTTTTT. The full variable domain, completed using reference TRBV18 and TRBJ1-4, is NAGVMQNPRHLVRRRGQEARLRCSPMKGHSHVYWYRQLPEEGLKFMVYLQKENIIDESGMPKERFSAEFPKEGPSILRIQQVVRGDSAAYFCASSQQPATNEKLFFGSGTQLSVL.

The DNA of the CDR3 is TGTGCCACCAGTGATCGTTTAGGGGACAGGGGGAACACTGAAGCTTTCTTT. Amino acid sequence: CATSDRLGDRGNTEAFF. This chain links TRBV24-1 with TRBJ1-1; the match to TRBD1 covers 10 bases. Germline V CDR1 and CDR2: KGHDR, SFDVKD. The CDR3 loop spans 17 amino acids. Trimming took 3 bases from V and 1 from J; bases not matched to a gene: 7.

The chain carries TRBV30 and TRBJ2-1, with TRBD2 matching 11 bases. CDR1 is GTSNPN, CDR2 SVGIG, per germline (reference sequence). This CDR3 contains 16 residues. With V trimmed by 3 bases and J by 9 bases, 13 bases remained unmatched. The CDR3 region has the DNA TGTGCCTGGAGAGCCCGACTAGCGGGGTTATTTGGTGAGCAGTTCTTC. Encoded protein: CAWRARLAGLFGEQFF.

The chain couples TRBV27 to TRBJ1-6; 10 nucleotides align to TRBD1. The germline CDR1 and CDR2 sequences are MNHEY and SMNVEV (reference sequence). J was trimmed by 10 bases and V by 5 bases; bases with no gene match: 5. CDR3 size: 14 residues. CDR3 in amino acids: CASSIDRGRSPLHF. CDR3 DNA sequence: TGTGCCAGCAGTATCGACAGGGGGCGGTCACCCCTCCACTTT.

The chain is built from TRBV2 and TRBJ2-7, with 10 bases lining up with TRBD1. This CDR3 contains 15 residues. V lost 6 bases, J lost 7 bases, and 12 bases stayed unmatched. Germline lookup yields CDR1 SNHLY and CDR2 FYNNEI. The CDR3 region has the DNA TGTGCCAGCAGGGTGGATTGGACAGGGGGACTTGAGCAGTACTTC. As protein: CASRVDWTGGLEQYF.

The chain employs TRBV4-3 and TRBJ1-1; D is possibly TRBD1 (6 bases). The V end lost 3 bases, the J end lost 0 bases, and 14 bases lay between the germline ends. The CDR3 runs to 16 residues. CDR1 and CDR2 (germline): LGHNA, YSLEER. The CDR3 region is CASSHSADRLNTEAFF. CDR3 nucleotides: TGCGCCAGCAGCCACTCTGCGGACAGATTGAACACTGAAGCTTTCTTT.

V usage is TRBV7-9 and J usage is TRBJ2-7; TRBD1 aligns across 8 bases. Per the germline V gene, CDR1 is SEHNR and CDR2 is FQNEAQ (reference sequence). The V and J ends lost 2 bases and 3 bases, in that order; junction bases with no gene match: 12. The CDR3 contains 17 residues. The CDR3 reads CASSLQPGQGRRYEQYF. In nucleotides, the CDR3 is TGTGCCAGCAGCTTACAACCCGGACAGGGAAGACGCTACGAGCAGTACTTC.

The V gene is TRBV3-1 (or the pseudogene TRBV3-2), the J gene TRBJ2-7, with a possible D match to TRBD1 (5 bases). CDR1 and CDR2 from the germline V gene are LGHDT and YNNKEL (reference sequence). The CDR3 has 15 residues. Deletions cut 0 bases from V and 1 base from J, with 10 bases between. CDR3 loop: CASSQEMDKSYEQYF. The CDR3 nucleotides read TGTGCCAGCAGCCAAGAAATGGACAAATCCTACGAGCAGTACTTC.

The gene calls are TRBV28 and TRBJ2-7, with 9 bases fitting TRBD1. Germline CDR1 MDHEN, CDR2 SYDVKM. This CDR3 is 18 amino acids long. V shed 7 bases, J shed 2 bases, and the junction held 18 bases outside the gene matches. CDR3 in DNA: TGTGCCAGCAACGAAGCCGGGACAGGGTGGACCTTAACCTACGAGCAGTACTTC. It translates to CASNEAGTGWTLTYEQYF.